This T cell receptor (beta chain) came from a study of T cells in Graves' hyperthyroidism and ophthalmopathy. Study-wide background: Initial diagnosis, before any treatment, was when peripheral blood was collected. General study findings and limits: A 13 V-J model separated ophthalmopathy from stable hyperthyroidism.

Amplified TCR beta CDR3 regions derived from RNA transcripts. An initial round of RT-PCR targeting the TCR CDR3 relied on the HTBI primer set. From the multiplex PCR reads, TCRdb called clonotypes with MiXCR, one entry per CDR3 protein. The data hold about half a million distinct CDR3 sequences, with less than 25% observed a single time. Newly diagnosed hyperthyroidism, duration under 2 months, in patients aged 18 to 65. Germline values: CDR1 MDHEN, CDR2 SYDVKM. The CDR3 runs to 15 residues. This clonotype was picked up a small number of times. Antigen unknown. The junction and the germline gene differ at one end; a read error may be behind it.

Material: blood. The sequence was obtained from a man aged 18-30 years with Graves' hyperthyroidism. J is TRBJ1-1 and V is TRBV28; TRBD1 matches 8 bases. For the CDR3, the DNA is TGTCCCAGCAGTTTATCCCACAGGGGGGACACTGAAGCTTTCTTT. Translation gives CPSSLSHRGDTEAFF.